This entry concerns a single TCR beta chain. At the DNA level, this CDR3 is encoded by other sequences in the same sample as well. The data were obtained in a study of blood T cell repertoires in COVID-19. Using immunoSEQ multiplex PCR, the repertoire was profiled, and TCRdb retains in-frame clones only, with some absent. The sample has more than 300,000 clones, about 91% seen once; the top ten hold approximately 1.8%. Sequencing input: peripheral blood. This clonotype was sampled from a woman aged 30 to 39 with COVID-19, enrolled during active disease.

DNA for the CDR3: TGTGCCAGCAGCTTAGAAGGGGCGAATCAGCCCCAGCATTTT. It encodes CASSLEGANQPQHF. This chain connects TRBV7-9 to TRBJ1-5, with D perhaps matching TRBD1 (5 bases). This CDR3 spans 14 amino acids. Between the trimmed V and J ends, which lost 1 base and 4 bases, there was a span of 8 bases. Germline lookup yields CDR1 SEHNR and CDR2 FQNEAQ (reference sequence). The full variable domain, its missing parts supplied by reference TRBV7-9 and TRBJ1-5, is DTGVSQNPRHKITKRGQNVTFRCDPISEHNRLYWYRQTLGQGPEFLTYFQNEAQLEKSRLLSDRFSAERPKGSFSTLEIQRTEQGDSAMYLCASSLEGANQPQHFGDGTRLSIL.